This T cell receptor beta chain was sequenced during a study of blood T cell repertoires in COVID-19. Across the study: In each case, the material was cDNA or gDNA derived from T cells, B-cell-depleted T cells, or PBMCs.

CDR3 length equals 14 residues. V lost 5 bases, J lost 2 bases, and 9 bases lay in between. Germline loops: CDR1 MNHEY, CDR2 SMNVEV (reference sequence). Seattle cases were enrolled at active infection and followed longitudinally. In the original workflow: Amplification with reference gene primers provided the estimates of nucleated cell counts. TCRdb's copy holds only in-frame clones and misses some; the assay was immunoSEQ multiplex PCR. The V and J calls and the clone size are those of that table, but D and trimming were determined from the DNA. This sample has about 56,000 clones, with about 91% found just once.

The receptor's source is a woman aged 55-70 years with COVID-19, enrolled during active disease. The sample taken for sequencing was peripheral blood. V is TRBV27 and J is TRBJ1-4, with a possible D match to TRBD1 (6 bases). DNA for the CDR3: TGTGCCAGCAGTCACAGGGTTACTAATGAAAAACTGTTTTTT. The encoded protein is CASSHRVTNEKLFF.